This T cell receptor (beta chain) was obtained from a study of T cells in Graves' hyperthyroidism and ophthalmopathy (dated 2019 in TCRdb). With regard to the full study: TCR V-J signatures able to tell the groups apart were searched for in a discovery cohort of 90 to 100 patients, of whom over 40 had Graves' ophthalmopathy and about 55 had stable Graves' hyperthyroidism. Prospective prediction of ophthalmopathy was tested in an independent validation cohort of approximately 19 hyperthyroidism patients and 17 patients who later progressed to ophthalmopathy. The 100 or so discovery patients were divided at random into training and test sets in a 7:3 ratio. In addition, the study compared T-cell repertoires in thyroid tissue and in blood from about 6 Graves' hyperthyroidism patients. Once sampling was done, hyperthyroidism patients were given methimazole at a starting dose of 30 mg daily, whereas ophthalmopathy patients were given high-dose intravenous methylprednisolone. TCR Vbeta CDR3 sequencing of approximately 140 peripheral blood samples (43 ophthalmopathy, about 74 hyperthyroidism and about 17 progressor patients) is reported in the paper.

This clonotype has a handful of counts. Its binding antigen is unknown. No base quality values were provided; no much bigger clone lies one nucleotide off. What the work shows at the level of the full study, not this receptor alone: In validation, progression to ophthalmopathy was predicted by the model with almost 71% sensitivity and nearly 75% specificity, a median of around 6.5 months before onset. Ophthalmopathy was separated from stable hyperthyroidism by a 13 V-J signature model, with approximately 86% sensitivity and roughly 81% specificity obtained in cross-validation and 80%/75% obtained in testing. Most expanded thyroid clonotypes (frequency above 0.001) were also detected in blood, suggesting blood repertoires may reflect thyroid immune responses. No statistical method was used to fix the sample size in advance, and group allocation was not hidden from the investigators.

The study excluded patients with uncontrolled infections, other autoimmune diseases, pregnancy or lactation. Diagnoses relied on clinical symptoms, serum thyroxine and TRAb, thyroid ultrasound and orbital computed tomography. Total RNA was extracted with Trizol reagent, and quality was checked on an Agilent 2100 Bioanalyzer. TCR beta CDR3 regions were amplified from RNA transcripts. For the first round of RT-PCR on the TCR CDR3, the HTBI primer set was used together with the Qiagen OneStep RT-PCR kit. A second multiplex PCR round built the libraries, followed by size selection and purification. The libraries were sequenced on an Illumina HiSeq2000 using paired-end 100 bp reads. In the source study's methods: Raw data were processed with SOAPnuke, discarding reads with adapters, uncalled bases, mean Phred below 15, or no exact constant-primer or identifier match. COPE v1.2.5 was used to merge the high-quality paired reads, and each unique nucleotide sequence was defined as a clonotype. MiTCR v1.1 was used to align clonotypes to the IMGT TRBV, TRBD and TRBJ reference segments. Analysis was restricted to V-J combinations with a frequency above 0.0001, which covered 99.2% of repertoires. A TCS score was defined as the ratio of F50 (clonal expansion) to E x V (chaos), with BLOSUM62-based TCRdist applied between CDR3 peptides within each V-J. Welch's t-statistics and random forest reduced fewer than 550 V-J features to roughly 13, which were used in a naive Bayes classifier (R e1071). The similarity between thyroid and blood repertoires was quantified using the Morisita-Horn index. TCRdb reanalyzed the raw reads on its own, using fastp at Q25 for trimming and MiXCR for clone calling, and kept in-frame beta chains. Each entry merges the rows of one CDR3 protein and shows their most common DNA and genes. TCRdb assigned the V and J calls; the authors' analysis was not used. Here the sample has 550,000 to 600,000 distinct CDR3 sequences; roughly 46% occur a single time. The ten largest account for about 20% of the sample.

The CDR3 spans 16 residues, from the cysteine through the phenylalanine. The kept DNA is CDR3 alone, 48 bases in frame from the first base. V is pared back by 6 bases and J by 0 bases, with 15 bases lying between the germline termini. Reading the germline V gene gives CDR1 MDHEN and CDR2 SYDVKM. The sequenced sample was peripheral blood or thyroid tissue (not recorded which). Recombination linked TRBV28 to TRBJ1-5; TRBD1 is a possible D gene, resting on 5 matching bases. This clonotype originated in an adult woman with Graves' disease, either hyperthyroidism or ophthalmopathy (not recorded which). CDR3 reads: CASRMLQQDSNQPQHF. The DNA sequence follows: TGTGCCAGCAGGATGTTACAACAGGATAGCAATCAGCCCCAGCATTTT.